This T cell receptor beta chain emerged from a study of blood T cell repertoires in COVID-19 (TCRdb year 2020). A note on the overall study: Samples covering the acute and convalescent phases of COVID-19 were provided by collaborators in the United States, Italy and Spain. The prospective study material was composed of cDNA or gDNA derived from T cells, B-cell-depleted T cells, or PBMCs. Deeply sampled blood TCRbeta repertoires from subjects exposed to, actively infected with, or recovered from COVID-19 were included in the dataset. A freely available public database, intended as a resource for researchers studying the immune response to SARS-CoV-2, is where the repertoires were released. Samples came from the ongoing ImmuneRACE study (first 160 participants) plus 1,254 subjects from 6 global collaborators. Nearly every sample came with metadata listing a de-identified subject ID, COVID-19 status, age in years and sex. Where available, HLA class I and class II types were taken from metadata supplied by the sample provider and were not determined by assay-based typing. Broad study findings and their caveats: The quantity of clinical and demographic metadata differed by source and by participant and was supplied without curation.

This clone was seen just once. Its specific antigen is unknown. Base quality data are lacking; no much larger clone is found one base away. TCRbeta CDR3 regions were amplified from genomic DNA by means of the immunoSEQ Assay, a bias-controlled multiplex PCR. The published analysis was carried out like this. Within the assay, amplification of reference gene primers was used to estimate how many nucleated cells each sample contained. To quantify the absolute abundance of each unique TCRbeta CDR3 rearrangement, sequence reads were collapsed and filtered. For each sample, productive Simpson clonality was calculated as the square root of Simpson's diversity index across productive rearrangements. TCRdb re-hosts the immuneACCESS table, in-frame sequences only. Its copies lack some clones; in the studies checked, an unresolved V gene accounts for under half of them, and the cause for the rest is not known. Clonal size and the V and J genes are those of that table, whereas D and trimming came from the DNA. For this sample the table gives 130,000 or so clones, of which 75% to 90% were detected only once. 25% to 30% of the sample belongs to the ten largest clones.

From the germline V gene (reference sequence), CDR1 is GTSNPN and CDR2 is SVGIG. The CDR3, from cysteine to phenylalanine, totals 12 residues. Only the CDR3 portion is preserved as DNA: 36 bases, with reading frame beginning at the first base. Each collaborating institution followed its own protocols to collect whole blood in K2EDTA tubes. For TCRbeta analysis, collaborators shipped samples in one of three forms: frozen whole blood, isolated PBMCs, or DNA extracted from either of those sample types. The material sequenced was peripheral blood. This receptor chain uses TRBV30 and TRBJ2-3; 8 bases in the middle match TRBD2. The sequence was obtained from a man in his 70s with active or convalescent COVID-19. The CDR3 reads as follows: CVSGLEIGTQYF. The DNA is TGTGTCTCGGGACTAGAGATCGGTACGCAGTATTTT.